These 5 T cell receptor beta chains came from one sample sequenced in a study of T cells after posttransplantation cyclophosphamide. Sequencing used immunoSEQ multiplex PCR; TCRdb keeps in-frame clones, though not all of them. This sample yields 4,900 or so clones, of which 70% to 85% are seen a single time; 30% to 35% belongs to the top ten. Treatment was busulfan-fludarabine conditioning, a marrow graft, and cyclophosphamide on days +3 and +4. Source: PBMCs, taken after allogeneic stem cell transplant with posttransplant cyclophosphamide. The receptors derive from a male patient in his sixties or seventies who received an allogeneic stem cell transplant from an unrelated donor, was CMV-positive, and had no GVHD. Some of the T cells may derive from the graft donor.

This clone has only a few counts. This chain joins TRBV28 and TRBJ1-2; D is unclear. CDR1 and CDR2 (germline): MDHEN, SYDVKM. Trimming took off 3 bases at V and 7 bases at J, with 12 bases between the two ends. This CDR3 is 13 amino acids long. The CDR3 DNA sequence: TGTGCCAGCAGTTTTCGGAGGAACGGTGGCTACACCTTC. Its translation: CASSFRRNGGYTF.

In this sample, this clone turned up once. V usage is TRBV12-5 and J usage is TRBJ2-1, with D tentatively TRBD2 (5 bases). The V end was cut by 0 bases, the J end by 5 bases, with 26 bases between. The CDR3 has 20 amino acids. Germline CDR1 and CDR2: LGHNT and FRNRAP. The CDR3 DNA follows: TGTGCTAGTGGTTTGGTACTAGGGTTAATTTCGGGGATGGGCCACAATGAGCAGTTCTTC. Translating gives CASGLVLGLISGMGHNEQFF.

CDR3 amino acids: CASSQDARIAQPQHF. CDR3 DNA: TGCGCCAGCAGCCAAGACGCCAGGATCGCTCAGCCCCAGCATTTT. The rearrangement joins TRBV4-1 to TRBJ1-5; D is uncertain. Germline CDR1 is MGHRA and CDR2 is YSYEKL. V dropped 0 bases and J dropped 6 bases, with 12 bases sitting between them. The CDR3 is made up of 15 amino acids.

The V and J genes are TRBV7-9 and TRBJ1-2, with D unclear. Germline V CDR1 and CDR2: SEHNR, FQNEAQ (reference sequence). The CDR3 has 12 residues. The V gene lost 6 bases and the J gene lost 4 bases, with 9 bases spanning the gap. The CDR3 sequence is CASSNTAYGYTF. The CDR3 nucleotides read TGTGCCAGCAGTAACACAGCCTATGGCTACACCTTC.

This sequence joins TRBV21-1 and TRBJ1-1; the D call in the table, TRBD1, was not verified against the DNA. TRBV21-1 is given as a pseudogene. The CDR3 loop spans 18 amino acids. CDR3 residues: CASSKPAGLPRLNTEAFF. Here the CDR3 DNA reads TGTGCCAGCAGCAAACCTGCAGGGCTCCCACGCCTGAACACTGAAGCTTTCTTT.